What follows are 3 T cell receptor beta chains derived from one specimen sequenced in a study of T cells in Graves' hyperthyroidism and ophthalmopathy. TCR beta CDR3 regions were amplified from RNA. When the TCR CDR3 underwent first-round RT-PCR, the HTBI primer set was used. TCRdb re-derived calls from the multiplex PCR reads in MiXCR, one entry per CDR3 protein. The data hold about 400,000 distinct CDR3 sequences, with over 12% observed a single time. Sequencing input: blood. The receptor set was obtained from a man in his fifties or sixties with Graves' ophthalmopathy.

V and J are TRBV19 and TRBJ1-5; D gene ambiguous. The CDR3 spans 18 residues. From germline, CDR1 is LNHDA and CDR2 SQIVND (reference sequence). The ends were cut back, 0 bases at V and 1 base at J, with 16 bases in the middle. The chain's CDR3 is CASSIDLWFGQSNQPQHF. CDR3 DNA: TGTGCCAGTAGTATAGATCTTTGGTTTGGGCAGAGCAATCAGCCCCAGCATTTT.

Many counts were recorded for this clonotype. The rearrangement links TRBV28 to TRBJ2-7; the D gene is possibly TRBD1 (6 bases). The V end was cut by 4 bases, the J end by 3 bases, with 10 bases between. CDR3 size: 13 residues. Germline V gives CDR1 MDHEN, CDR2 SYDVKM. For the CDR3, the DNA is TGTGCCAGCAGTTCCGGACAGCTCTACGAGCAGTACTTC. Amino acids: CASSSGQLYEQYF.

This clonotype was detected many times. This chain links TRBV30 with TRBJ1-2; 7 positions match TRBD1. The CDR3 consists of 14 residues. Looked up from germline, CDR1 is GTSNPN and CDR2 is SVGIG (reference sequence). V was clipped by 3 bases and J by 5 bases; unmatched bases: 9. The DNA for the CDR3 is TGTGCCTGGAGGGCTAGACAGGGAAATTATGGCTACACCTTC. Translation gives CAWRARQGNYGYTF. Variable domain in full (rest from reference TRBV30 and TRBJ1-2): SQTIHQWPATLVQPVGSPLSLECTVEGTSNPNLYWYRQAAGRGLQLLFYSVGIGQISSEVPQNLSASRPQDRQFILSSKKLLLSDSGFYLCAWRARQGNYGYTFGSGTRLTVV.